This section outlines one T cell receptor beta chain sequence together with its context. The data are from a study of CD4+ T cells in melanoma. Per the germline V gene, CDR1 is SGHTA and CDR2 is FQGNSA. V shed 3 bases and J shed 8 bases, with 13 bases lying between them. The CDR3 spans 13 residues. Some clones are missing from TCRdb's copy, which holds only in-frame ones; the method was immunoSEQ multiplex PCR. The sample includes around 20,000 clones, 83% of them seen just once. This TCR was sampled from a human donor with melanoma. The specimen was cells from a culture (not recorded whether cultured in vitro). The chain couples TRBV7-2 to TRBJ1-1; D gene ambiguous. This chain's CDR3 is CASSLGRTVEAFF. The CDR3 coding sequence is TGTGCCAGCAGCTTGGGCCGAACGGTGGAAGCTTTCTTT.